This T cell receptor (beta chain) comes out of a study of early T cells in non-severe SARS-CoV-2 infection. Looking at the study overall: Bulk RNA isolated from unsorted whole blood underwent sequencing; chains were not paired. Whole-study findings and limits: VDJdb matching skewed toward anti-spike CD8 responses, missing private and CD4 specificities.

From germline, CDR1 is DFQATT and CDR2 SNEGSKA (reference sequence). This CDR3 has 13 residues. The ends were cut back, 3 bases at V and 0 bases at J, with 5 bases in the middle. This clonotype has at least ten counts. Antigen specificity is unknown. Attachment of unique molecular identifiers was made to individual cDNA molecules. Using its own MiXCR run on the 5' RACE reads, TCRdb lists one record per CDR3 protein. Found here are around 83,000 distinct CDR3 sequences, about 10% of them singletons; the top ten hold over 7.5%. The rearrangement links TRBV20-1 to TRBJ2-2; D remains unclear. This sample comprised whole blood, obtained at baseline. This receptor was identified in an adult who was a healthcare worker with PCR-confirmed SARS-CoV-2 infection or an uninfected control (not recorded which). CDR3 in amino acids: CSASAANTGELFF. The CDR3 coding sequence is TGCAGTGCTAGCGCCGCGAACACCGGGGAGCTGTTTTTT.